The 20 T cell receptor beta chains below were found in one sample sequenced in a study of blood T cell repertoires in COVID-19. Here immunoSEQ multiplex PCR was the method, and the copy in TCRdb shows in-frame clones only, minus some. This table has some 150,000 clones, roughly 87% appearing once. Sequences were obtained from peripheral blood. These receptors came from a human donor in a cohort sampled during active COVID-19.

V gene TRBV5-1 combines with J gene TRBJ2-1; 7 positions match TRBD1. The J segment lost 0 bases and the V segment lost 4 bases, leaving 4 bases of the junction unmatched. This CDR3 region has 15 residues. The V gene's germline CDR1 is SGHRS and CDR2 YFSETQ. The CDR3 reads CASSRGQTSYNEQFF. In nucleotides, the CDR3 is TGCGCCAGCAGCCGGGGACAGACCTCCTACAATGAGCAGTTCTTC. The full variable domain, in which reference TRBV5-1 and TRBJ2-1 provide the parts outside the CDR3, is KAGVTQTPRYLIKTRGQQVTLSCSPISGHRSVSWYQQTPGQGLQFLFEYFSETQRNKGNFPGRFSGRQFSNSRSEMNVSTLELGDSALYLCASSRGQTSYNEQFFGPGTRLTVL.

CDR3 DNA: TGTGCCAGCAGCCGTGATTTAACGGGGTTCGCATACGAGCAGTACTTC. It yields the protein CASSRDLTGFAYEQYF. V usage is TRBV4-2 and J usage is TRBJ2-7; D might be TRBD2 (5 bases). The CDR3 has 16 amino acids. The ends were cut back, 4 bases at V and 4 bases at J, with 20 bases in the middle. In germline, CDR1 is LGHNA, CDR2 YNFKEQ.

The chain links TRBV19 to TRBJ2-3; possibly TRBD1 for D (6 bases). The germline CDR1 and CDR2 sequences are LNHDA and SQIVND (reference sequence). The V end lost 5 bases, the J end lost 0 bases, and 12 bases lay between the germline ends. This CDR3 has 15 amino acids. In DNA, the CDR3 is TGTGCCAGTAGTGAAGGACAGTTGAGCACAGATACGCAGTATTTT. Its translation is CASSEGQLSTDTQYF.

This chain connects TRBV19 to TRBJ1-5, with TRBD1 matching 8 bases. This CDR3 comprises 13 residues. Losses at the gene ends were 6 bases for V and 7 bases for J; bases not matched to a gene: 5. Germline-derived CDR1 and CDR2 are LNHDA and SQIVND (reference sequence). The CDR3 protein is CASRDRANQPQHF. CDR3 DNA sequence: TGTGCCAGTAGGGACAGGGCGAACCAGCCCCAGCATTTT.

The V call is TRBV6-2 or TRBV6-3, the J call TRBJ2-3; 9 bases align to TRBD1. This CDR3 contains 14 residues. The ends lost 6 bases at V and 3 bases at J; junction bases unmatched: 4. Germline lookup yields CDR1 MNHEY and CDR2 SVGEGT. The CDR3 loop is CASSRDRETDTQYF. The DNA of the CDR3 is TGTGCCAGCAGCCGGGACAGGGAAACAGATACGCAGTATTTT.

This chain joins TRBV4-1 and TRBJ1-4, with 7 bases fitting TRBD1. Per germline, CDR1 MGHRA and CDR2 YSYEKL. After removal of 3 bases from V and 7 bases from J, the junction contained 8 bases not matched to a gene. The length of the CDR3 is 15 residues. This CDR3 is CASSQRQGEFEKLFF. The CDR3 DNA reads TGCGCCAGCAGCCAGAGACAGGGAGAATTTGAAAAACTGTTTTTT.

The V gene is TRBV3-1 (or the pseudogene TRBV3-2), the J gene TRBJ2-5; 8 bases match TRBD2. The CDR3 covers 16 residues. Germline CDR1 LGHDT, CDR2 YNNKEL (reference sequence). Trimming took 1 base from V and 0 from J; bases not matched to a gene: 4. The CDR3 sequence: CASSQALAENQETQYF. The CDR3 nucleotides read TGTGCCAGCAGCCAAGCACTAGCGGAAAACCAAGAGACCCAGTACTTC.

This chain joins TRBV5-1 and TRBJ1-2, with D perhaps matching TRBD1 (5 bases). CDR1 and CDR2 (germline): SGHRS, YFSETQ. This CDR3 is 13 amino acids long. V was shortened by 0 bases and J by 7 bases, with 10 bases between the two germline ends. CDR3 residues: CASSLVGASGYTF. For the CDR3, the DNA is TGCGCCAGCAGCTTGGTAGGGGCAAGTGGCTACACCTTC.

This clone was detected once. The rearrangement uses TRBV7-2 and TRBJ2-2; no definite D call. Germline CDR1 and CDR2: SGHTA and FQGNSA. Trimming pared 5 bases from V and 6 bases from J, leaving 22 bases between. The CDR3 covers 17 residues. CDR3 DNA sequence: TGTGCCAGCAGCCCCCAAGCCGGATGGCAGGTTGCCGGGGAGCTGTTTTTT. This gives the protein CASSPQAGWQVAGELFF.

The V and J genes are TRBV7-3 and TRBJ1-5; D is ambiguous. CDR3 length equals 16 residues. Germline assignment: CDR1 SGHTA and CDR2 FQGTGA. V was cut by 1 base and J by 0 bases, with 10 bases left in between. The CDR3, as DNA: TGTGCCAGCAGCTTAAAGGTGGACTATAGCAATCAGCCCCAGCATTTT. Protein: CASSLKVDYSNQPQHF.

The rearrangement joins TRBV6-1 to TRBJ2-6, with D tentatively TRBD1 (5 bases). The V and J ends lost 3 bases and 3 bases respectively, with 12 bases between them. Per the germline V gene, CDR1 is MNHNS and CDR2 is SASEGT. The CDR3 contains 16 residues. CDR3 residues: CASSEPGLDGANVLTF. For the CDR3, the DNA is TGTGCCAGCAGTGAGCCAGGGCTGGATGGGGCCAACGTCCTGACTTTC.

A single count supports this clone. The CDR3, as DNA: TGTGCCAGCAGCGTGACAGGGGGCCGTGAAAAACTGTTTTTT. Residues: CASSVTGGREKLFF. The chain uses TRBV7-2 and TRBJ1-4; 10 bases fit TRBD1. The CDR3 has 14 amino acids. Germline V gene lookup returns CDR1 SGHTA and CDR2 FQGNSA. V lost 5 bases and J lost 7; bases outside the gene matches: 4.

The J gene is TRBJ2-5, the V gene TRBV6-6, with 11 bases that match TRBD2. The CDR3 length is 17 residues. From germline, CDR1 is MNHNY and CDR2 SVGAGI (reference sequence). Germline trimming cut 5 bases from V and 2 bases from J; bases unmatched to any gene: 10. The CDR3 DNA sequence: TGTGCCAGCAGTCCCTCCCTAGCGGGGGGCCTTCAAGAGACCCAGTACTTC. Amino acid sequence: CASSPSLAGGLQETQYF.

The chain is built from TRBV5-6 and TRBJ2-5; 9 bases line up with TRBD2. The CDR3 sequence is 15 residues long. From germline, CDR1 is SGHDT and CDR2 YYEEEE. J gave up 5 bases and V 0 bases, and 5 bases lay outside the gene matches. The CDR3 DNA reads TGTGCCAGCAGCTTGGGTAGCGGGGGAGGGGAGACCCAGTACTTC. It is translated as CASSLGSGGGETQYF.

The chain carries TRBV4-1 and TRBJ1-1; D call uncertain. Germline V gives CDR1 MGHRA, CDR2 YSYEKL. The CDR3 sequence is 12 residues long. Between the trimmed V and J ends, which lost 0 bases and 11 bases, there was a span of 10 bases. The CDR3 protein is CASSQDSRRAFF. CDR3 DNA sequence: TGCGCCAGCAGCCAAGATAGCAGGAGGGCTTTCTTT.

The chain recombines TRBV7-3 with TRBJ2-1; D may be TRBD2 (6 bases). CDR1 SGHTA and CDR2 FQGTGA come from the germline V gene. V was trimmed by 2 bases and J by 4 bases, leaving 12 bases between them. The CDR3 extends over 15 amino acids. As DNA, the CDR3 is TGTGCCAGCAGCTTAGTCGGGGCGGGATACAATGAGCAGTTCTTC. It yields the protein CASSLVGAGYNEQFF.

The chain employs TRBV15 and TRBJ2-5; 9 positions agree with TRBD1. Unmatched junction bases numbered 7, after V lost 3 bases and J lost 2 bases. The CDR3 has 16 amino acids. Germline CDR1 LNHNV, CDR2 YYDKDF (reference sequence). CDR3: CATSSGRGQGQETQYF. The CDR3 nucleotides are TGTGCCACCAGCAGCGGACGGGGACAGGGTCAAGAGACCCAGTACTTC.

V is TRBV7-9 and J is TRBJ2-1; TRBD1 aligns across 7 bases. The CDR3 spans 16 residues. Germline V gene data show CDR1 as SEHNR and CDR2 as FQNEAQ (reference sequence). V was pared by 4 bases and J by 5 bases, with 11 bases of the junction left unmatched. The CDR3 loop reads CASSSRQGGRDNEQFF. DNA for the CDR3: TGTGCCAGCAGCTCCAGACAGGGTGGAAGGGACAATGAGCAGTTCTTC.

The V gene is TRBV6-5, the J gene TRBJ1-6; 8 bases match TRBD1. Germline-derived CDR1 and CDR2 are MNHEY and SVGAGI. V gave up 5 bases and J gave up 10 bases; unmatched junction bases: 4. The CDR3 runs to 13 residues. The chain's CDR3 is CASSPGGWSPLHF. CDR3 nucleotide sequence: TGTGCCAGCAGTCCAGGGGGCTGGTCACCCCTCCACTTT.

This chain connects TRBV25-1 to TRBJ1-4; D call uncertain. CDR3 length: 13 residues. Germline CDR1 MGHDK, CDR2 SYGVNS. V lost 6 bases and J 1 base, leaving 6 bases between the germline ends. CDR3 protein: CASRGRTNEKLFF. Written as DNA, the CDR3 is TGTGCCAGCAGAGGGAGAACTAATGAAAAACTGTTTTTT.